The clone carrying this T cell receptor (beta chain) came up many times. These data are taken from a study of T cells in Graves' hyperthyroidism and ophthalmopathy. The CDR3 regions of TCR beta were amplified from RNA transcripts. HTBI primers were employed in a first-round RT-PCR of the TCR CDR3. TCRdb re-called the multiplex PCR reads with MiXCR, one entry per CDR3 protein. The profile shows 650,000 to 700,000 distinct CDR3 sequences, roughly a sixth of them singletons. V was clipped by 3 bases and J by 2 bases; unmatched bases: 1. CDR3 size: 14 residues. CDR1 is SGHRS and CDR2 is YFSETQ in the germline V gene.

The sequence was collected from a man in his fifties with Graves' hyperthyroidism. The chain links TRBV5-1 to TRBJ2-1; the match to TRBD1 covers 8 bases. What was sequenced was blood. The CDR3 here is CASSWTGTYNEQFF. For the CDR3, the DNA is TGCGCCAGCAGCTGGACAGGGACCTACAATGAGCAGTTCTTC.